This T cell receptor (beta chain) was profiled in a study of beta chain features in type 1 diabetes (dated by TCRdb to 2017 to 2018). About the full investigation: Patients and healthy donors did not differ in mean age, gender distribution, total cell number or subset yield. Regulatory and stem cell-like memory subsets were isolated from only 8 patients and roughly 8 healthy donors, whereas naive and central memory subsets came from all 30 or so donors. The study compared the TCRB repertoires of sorted circulating CD4+ T cell subsets in recently diagnosed type 1 diabetes patients with those in matched healthy donors. A total of 107,917,701 sorted cells were examined across all samples, and the number of cells per subset was strongly correlated with RNA yield. The paper as a whole reports these results and caveats: Naive, central memory and regulatory TCRB repertoires appeared to be more similar among patients than among healthy donors. Shorter templates might be favored by PCR, yet because patient and control samples were amplified and corrected together, any such skew would affect both groups equally. Because cDNA rather than genomic DNA was sequenced, highly expressing activated cells could have been over-represented, although no difference in activation and CD3 levels was found between groups. Type 1 diabetes patients showed a moderate but significant shortening of TCRB CDR3 length in all four CD4+ subsets. HLA sub-analyses involved small numbers of individuals, so any influence of HLA type on TCRB rearrangement remained unresolved. Fewer insertions and more nucleotide deletions at VDJ recombination sites were observed in patients with type 1 diabetes, implying thymic rearrangement abnormalities.

V is reduced by 3 bases and J by 9 bases, leaving a spacing of 11 bases between them. Per the germline V gene (reference sequence), DFQATT is the CDR1 and SNEGSKA is the CDR2. The CDR3 runs 11 amino acids, cysteine and phenylalanine included. CDR3 DNA is the only sequence kept; it has 33 bases, read in frame from the first base. The entire isolated RNA was reverse transcribed using the High Capacity cDNA Reverse Transcription Kit, and thus expressed TCRB transcripts were sequenced. Deep immunoSEQ sequencing was applied to naive, central memory and regulatory T cell samples, giving an average of about 3.57 million total reads per sample. After sorted cells were lysed in RLT buffer, RNA was extracted with DNase-treated RNeasy Micro or Mini kits, with the choice depending on cell number. Each cell subset was processed separately to prevent cross-contamination, with patient and healthy donor samples processed together. TCRB sequences were amplified from cDNA with the immunoSEQ multiplex PCR, producing 87-bp fragments spanning the CDR3 region. Amplicons were sequenced on the Illumina HiSeq platform. Per the original workflow: Synthetic template baselines were used to correct PCR bias computationally, reads within Hamming distance 2 were collapsed together, and singletons that could not be merged were discarded. Reads were aligned against IMGT to assign V, D and J genes, CDR3 length and insertions or deletions at six rearrangement sites. Within each subset, clonotype counts were normalized to the number of sorted cells before true diversity and Gini coefficients were calculated with the tcR R package. The overlap coefficient, calculated on TCRB nucleotide sequences, was used to quantify repertoire sharing. As a proxy for the pre-selection repertoire, out-of-frame TCRB sequences from naive cells were analyzed. The table was pulled from immuneACCESS by TCRdb, which kept in-frame rearrangements only. Such tables lose some clones; where checked, under half of the loss comes from unresolved V genes, and the rest has no known cause. D and trimming come from the DNA, and the V and J calls and clone size come from that table. Recorded for this sample are over 200,000 clones; about a tenth of them occurred a single time. Of the sample, around 0.017% falls within the top ten clones.

A single peripheral blood draw of about 116 mL on average was collected from each donor into heparinised tubes. Naive, central memory, regulatory and stem cell-like memory CD4+ T cells were sorted on a BD FACSAria II using a panel including CD45RO, CCR7, CD25, CD127, CD95 and CD27. All sorted populations exceeded 98% purity. PBMCs were isolated immediately by Lymphoprep density gradient centrifugation and stained directly without culture. To minimize batch effects, samples were stained and sorted in pairs, one healthy donor with one patient per experiment. As to this clone: This receptor's antigen is unknown. Within one base of it there is no much larger clone, and no base qualities were kept.

Sequenced material: naive CD4+ T cells from blood. The cell subset or site label, as the study defines it: true naive CD4+ T cells. This receptor was identified in a man under 40 with type 1 diabetes. The V and J segments used are TRBV20-1 and TRBJ1-2; no D segment can be confidently identified. The nucleotide sequence reads TGCAGTGCTAGTAATGGAGGTAGCTACACCTTC. It codes for CSASNGGSYTF.